This T cell receptor (beta chain) came from a study of persistence of HIV-infected CD4 T cells. Study-level results: TCR oligoclonality correlated with proviral oligoclonality in the same sorted populations.

With respect to this clone: The antigen remains unidentified.

The stimulus was lysate of CMV-infected fibroblasts, around 10 ug/mL. Memory cells lacking CD40L and CD69 with high CD45RO were sorted. Undetectable plasma HIV-1 RNA below 50 copies/mL lasted at least 4 years. The libraries were made with immunoSEQ version 4 in survey mode. Assay: immunoSEQ multiplex PCR; the TCRdb copy retains only in-frame clones and omits some. The sample contains 25,000 to 30,000 clones, roughly 80% of which appear only once. Germline CDR1 is SEHNR and CDR2 is FQNEAQ (reference sequence). V gave up 2 bases and J gave up 9 bases, with 16 bases separating them. The CDR3 totals 14 residues.

The chain combines TRBV7-9 with TRBJ1-2, with D perhaps TRBD1 (5 bases). The sequence was obtained from an adult woman with HIV who was CMV-seropositive. The sequencing here drew on CD4+ T cells sorted from PBMCs after approximately 18-hour stimulation, taken from a patient who received antiretroviral therapy. CDR3 loop: CASSLSAGDYSYTF. The CDR3 region has the DNA TGTGCCAGCAGCTTAAGCGCGGGGGATTATAGCTACACCTTC.